This T cell receptor (beta chain) comes out of a study of blood T cell repertoires in COVID-19. Method: immunoSEQ multiplex PCR; TCRdb's copy keeps in-frame clones and lacks some. The sample shows 300,000 to 400,000 clones, 70% to 90% of them seen only once. This clone was observed a single time. The sample holds other DNA sequences that translate to the same CDR3. CDR1 is SGHTA and CDR2 is FQGNSA in the germline V gene. The V and J ends lost 6 bases and 2 bases, in that order; junction bases with no gene match: 4. The length of the CDR3 is 14 residues. The origin of this receptor is a young woman with acute COVID-19. Sequenced input: PBMCs or T cells enriched from blood (not recorded which). V usage is TRBV7-2 and J usage is TRBJ1-2, with 9 nucleotides matching TRBD1. In DNA, the CDR3 is TGTGCCAGCAGTTCCGGACAGGGGAACTATGGCTACACCTTC. Its protein product is CASSSGQGNYGYTF.